This T cell receptor beta chain emerged from a study of cytomegalovirus exposure and HLA in healthy donors. Findings and caveats of the study: TCR beta V- and J-gene trimming, according to a later analysis, was linked to a missense DCLRE1C variant. No immune exposure information besides CMV serostatus was available.

Trimming took off 4 bases at V and 2 bases at J, with 8 bases between the two ends. The CDR3 covers 14 residues. Germline CDR1 SNHLY, CDR2 FYNNEI. As concerns this clone: No antigen is known for it.

Vbeta (60) and Jbeta (13) primers were used in the PCR. Produced via immunoSEQ multiplex PCR; TCRdb's table is partial and in-frame only. The sample shows more than 140,000 clones, 82% of them seen only once. Sequenced material: PBMCs. The chain links TRBV2 to TRBJ2-2; no clear D. This clonotype originated in a man aged 18 to 29 in good health and CMV-seropositive. This chain's CDR3 is CASSVESNTGELFF. As DNA, the CDR3 is TGTGCCAGCAGTGTAGAGTCCAACACCGGGGAGCTGTTTTTT.